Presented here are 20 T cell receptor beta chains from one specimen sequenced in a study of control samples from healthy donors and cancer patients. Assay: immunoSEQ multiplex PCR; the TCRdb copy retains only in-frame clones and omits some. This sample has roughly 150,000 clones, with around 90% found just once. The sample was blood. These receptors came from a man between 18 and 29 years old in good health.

In DNA form, the CDR3 reads TGTGCCAGCAGGCCTTTCACCCCAGGGAGTGAAGCTTTCTTT. It translates to CASRPFTPGSEAFF. The chain combines TRBV11-1 with TRBJ1-1; a weak D match, TRBD1 (5 bases). The CDR3 totals 14 residues. Germline-derived CDR1 and CDR2 are SGHAT and FQDESV (reference sequence). Trimming pared 6 bases from V and 7 bases from J, leaving 18 bases between.

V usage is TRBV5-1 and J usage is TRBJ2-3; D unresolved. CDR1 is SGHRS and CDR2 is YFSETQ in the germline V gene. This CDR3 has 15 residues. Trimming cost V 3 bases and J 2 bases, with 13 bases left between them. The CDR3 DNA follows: TGCGCCAGCAGCTCATGGGGTCCGCTCACAGATACGCAGTATTTT. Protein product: CASSSWGPLTDTQYF.

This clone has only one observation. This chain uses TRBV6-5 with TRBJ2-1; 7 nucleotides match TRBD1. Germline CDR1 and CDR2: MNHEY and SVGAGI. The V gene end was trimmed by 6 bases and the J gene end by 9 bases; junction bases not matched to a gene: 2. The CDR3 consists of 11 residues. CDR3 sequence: CASSRQGEQFF. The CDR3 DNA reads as TGTGCCAGCAGCCGACAGGGTGAGCAGTTCTTC.

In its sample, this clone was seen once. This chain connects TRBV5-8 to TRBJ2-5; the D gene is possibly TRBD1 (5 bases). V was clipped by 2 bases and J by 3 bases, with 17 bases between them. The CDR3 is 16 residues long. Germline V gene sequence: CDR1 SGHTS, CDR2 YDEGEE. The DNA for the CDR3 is TGTGCCAGCAGCTTTTCCGGGTTTGGCAGGGAAGAGACCCAGTACTTC. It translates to CASSFSGFGREETQYF.

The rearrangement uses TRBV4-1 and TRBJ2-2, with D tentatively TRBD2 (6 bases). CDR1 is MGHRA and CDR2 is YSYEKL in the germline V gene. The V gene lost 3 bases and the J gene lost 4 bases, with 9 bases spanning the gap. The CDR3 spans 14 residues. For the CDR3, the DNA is TGCGCCAGCAGCCACGTCGGGGGCACCGGGGAGCTGTTTTTT. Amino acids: CASSHVGGTGELFF.

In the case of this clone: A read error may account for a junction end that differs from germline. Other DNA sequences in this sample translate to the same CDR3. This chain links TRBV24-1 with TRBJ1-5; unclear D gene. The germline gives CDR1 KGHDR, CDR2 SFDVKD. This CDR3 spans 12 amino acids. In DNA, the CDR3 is TGCGCCACCAGTTCACCTAATCAGCCCCAGCATTTT. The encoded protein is CATSSPNQPQHF.

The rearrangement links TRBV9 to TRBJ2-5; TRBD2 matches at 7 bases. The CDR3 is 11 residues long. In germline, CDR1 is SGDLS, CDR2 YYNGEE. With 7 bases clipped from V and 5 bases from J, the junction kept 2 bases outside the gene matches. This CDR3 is CASGGGETQYF. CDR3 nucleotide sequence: TGTGCCAGCGGGGGAGGGGAGACCCAGTACTTC.

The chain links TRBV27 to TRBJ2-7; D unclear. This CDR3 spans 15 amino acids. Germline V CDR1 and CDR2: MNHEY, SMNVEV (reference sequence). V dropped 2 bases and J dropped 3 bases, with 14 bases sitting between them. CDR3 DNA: TGTGCCAGCAGTTTAAAACGGCCTCAATACTACGAGCAGTACTTC. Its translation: CASSLKRPQYYEQYF.

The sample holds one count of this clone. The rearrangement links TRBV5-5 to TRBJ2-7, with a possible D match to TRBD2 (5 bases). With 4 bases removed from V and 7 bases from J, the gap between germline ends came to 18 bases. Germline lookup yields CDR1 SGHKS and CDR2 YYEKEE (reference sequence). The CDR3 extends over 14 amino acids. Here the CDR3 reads CASSLGPPSGEQYF. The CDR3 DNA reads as TGTGCCAGCAGCCTGGGCCCTCCATCGGGGGAGCAGTACTTC. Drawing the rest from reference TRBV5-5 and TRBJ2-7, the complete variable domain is DAGVTQSPTHLIKTRGQQVTLRCSPISGHKSVSWYQQVLGQGPQFIFQYYEKEERGRGNFPDRFSARQFPNYSSELNVNALLLGDSALYLCASSLGPPSGEQYFGPGTRLTVT.

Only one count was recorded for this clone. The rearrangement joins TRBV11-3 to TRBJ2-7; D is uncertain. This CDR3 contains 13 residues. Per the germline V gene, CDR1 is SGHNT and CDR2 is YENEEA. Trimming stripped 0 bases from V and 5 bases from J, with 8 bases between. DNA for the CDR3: TGTGCCAGCAGCTTAGATACGTGGAACGAGCAGTACTTC. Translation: CASSLDTWNEQYF.

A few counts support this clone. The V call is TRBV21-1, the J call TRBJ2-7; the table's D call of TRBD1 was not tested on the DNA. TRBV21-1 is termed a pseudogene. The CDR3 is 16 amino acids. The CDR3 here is CASSKHRGQGAYEQYF. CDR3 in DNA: TGTGCCAGCAGCAAACATAGGGGACAGGGGGCTTACGAGCAGTACTTC.

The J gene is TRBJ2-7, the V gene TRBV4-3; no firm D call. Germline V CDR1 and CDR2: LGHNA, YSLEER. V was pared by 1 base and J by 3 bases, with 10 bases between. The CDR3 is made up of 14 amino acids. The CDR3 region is CASSQASGRYEQYF. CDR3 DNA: TGCGCCAGCAGCCAAGCATCGGGTCGCTACGAGCAGTACTTC.

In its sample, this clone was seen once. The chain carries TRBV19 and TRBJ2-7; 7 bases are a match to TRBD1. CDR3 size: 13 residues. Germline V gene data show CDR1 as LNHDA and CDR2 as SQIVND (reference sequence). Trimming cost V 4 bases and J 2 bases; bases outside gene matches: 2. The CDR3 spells CASSRTGPYEQYF. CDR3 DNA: TGTGCCAGTAGTAGGACAGGACCCTACGAGCAGTACTTC. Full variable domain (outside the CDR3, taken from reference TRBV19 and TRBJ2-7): DGGITQSPKYLFRKEGQNVTLSCEQNLNHDAMYWYRQDPGQGLRLIYYSQIVNDFQKGDIAEGYSVSREKKESFPLTVTSAQKNPTAFYLCASSRTGPYEQYFGPGTRLTVT.

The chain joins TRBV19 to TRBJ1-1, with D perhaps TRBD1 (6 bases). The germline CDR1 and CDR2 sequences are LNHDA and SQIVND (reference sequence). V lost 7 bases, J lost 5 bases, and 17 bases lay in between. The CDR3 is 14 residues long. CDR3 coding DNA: TGTGCCAGTAACGGGGGCGCAGGATGGACTGAAGCTTTCTTT. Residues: CASNGGAGWTEAFF.

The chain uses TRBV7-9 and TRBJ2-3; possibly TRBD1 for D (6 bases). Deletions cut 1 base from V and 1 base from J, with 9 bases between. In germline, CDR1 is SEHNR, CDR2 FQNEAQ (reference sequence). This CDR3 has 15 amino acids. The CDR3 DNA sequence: TGTGCCAGCAGCTTAGATGGGGGCGGCACAGATACGCAGTATTTT. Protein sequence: CASSLDGGGTDTQYF.

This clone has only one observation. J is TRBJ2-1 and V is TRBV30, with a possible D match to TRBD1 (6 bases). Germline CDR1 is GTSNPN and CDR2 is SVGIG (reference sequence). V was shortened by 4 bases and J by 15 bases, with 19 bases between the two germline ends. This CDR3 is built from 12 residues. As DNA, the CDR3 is TGTGCCTGGAACTTAGCAGGGGCTTTATGGTTCTTC. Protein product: CAWNLAGALWFF.

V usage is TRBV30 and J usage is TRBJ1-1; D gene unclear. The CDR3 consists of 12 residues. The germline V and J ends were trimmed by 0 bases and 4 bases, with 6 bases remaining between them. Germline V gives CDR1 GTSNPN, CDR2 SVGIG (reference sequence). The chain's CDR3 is CAWSVSRTEAFF. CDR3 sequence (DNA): TGTGCCTGGAGTGTATCTCGCACTGAAGCTTTCTTT.

CDR3 in DNA: TGTGCCAGCAGTCGGGACAGGCAAGAGACCCAGTACTTC. Translating it yields CASSRDRQETQYF. V and J are TRBV5-8 and TRBJ2-5; 8 positions agree with TRBD1. Trimming at V came to 5 bases and at J to 2 bases, leaving 2 bases not matched to a gene. Germline V gives CDR1 SGHTS, CDR2 YDEGEE. The CDR3 covers 13 residues.

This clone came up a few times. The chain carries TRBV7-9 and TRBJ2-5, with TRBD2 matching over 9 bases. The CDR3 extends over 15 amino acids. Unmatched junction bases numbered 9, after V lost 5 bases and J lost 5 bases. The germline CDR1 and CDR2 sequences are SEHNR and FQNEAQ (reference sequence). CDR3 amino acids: CASSPGGGAGETQYF. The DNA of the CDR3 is TGTGCCAGCAGCCCCGGCGGGGGGGCCGGGGAGACCCAGTACTTC.

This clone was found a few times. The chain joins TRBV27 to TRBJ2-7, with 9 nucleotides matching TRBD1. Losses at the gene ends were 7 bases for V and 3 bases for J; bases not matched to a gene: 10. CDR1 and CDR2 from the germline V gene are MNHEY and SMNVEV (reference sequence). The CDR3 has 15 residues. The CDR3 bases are TGTGCCAGCACTATTGCAGGGACAGGGCACTACGAGCAGTACTTC. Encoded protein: CASTIAGTGHYEQYF.